Listed below are T cell receptor beta chains from one sample, sequenced in a study of early T cells in non-severe SARS-CoV-2 infection. TCRdb itself ran the 5' RACE reads through MiXCR, one entry per CDR3 protein. The table has roughly 53,000 distinct CDR3 sequences, over 9.5% seen once. The sequenced sample consisted of whole blood. All receptors derive from an adult who was a healthcare worker with PCR-confirmed SARS-CoV-2 infection or an uninfected control (not recorded which). CDR3s include the opening cysteine and the closing phenylalanine or tryptophan. D genes are given only for firm matches. Part of the rows lack a size; the others show once, few, many or a class for expanded clones.

d_gene	v_gene	abundance	j_gene	CDR3nt	CDR3aa
TRBD1	TRBV20-1	many	TRBJ1-4	TGCAGTGTTACCGCCGGGACAGGGATAGAAAAACTGTTTTTT	CSVTAGTGIEKLFF
NA	TRBV21-1	few	TRBJ1-5	TGTGCCAGCAGCCCCCCGGGGGGCTATCAGCCCCAGCATTTT	CASSPPGGYQPQHF
TRBD2	TRBV6-2/TRBV6-3	few	TRBJ2-1	TGTGCCAGCAGCTTCAGGACTAGCGGGAGGGTAGGGAATGAGCAGTTCTTC	CASSFRTSGRVGNEQFF
NA	TRBV3-1	NA	TRBJ2-2	TGTGCCAGCAGGCGACTGGGGGAGCTGTTTTTT	CASRRLGELFF
NA	TRBV30	many	TRBJ2-3	TGTGCCTGGAAAAGGCAAACTAGCACAGATACGCAGTATTTT	CAWKRQTSTDTQYF
NA	TRBV24-1	many	TRBJ1-2	TGTGCCACCAGTGACCCCGGGGGGGCTGATGGCTACACCTTC	CATSDPGGADGYTF
NA	TRBV5-1	NA	TRBJ2-2	TGCGCCAGCAGCTTGGAACCTAACACCGGGGAGCTGTTTTTT	CASSLEPNTGELFF
TRBD1	TRBV5-4	NA	TRBJ2-7	TGTGCCAGCAGTTCCGGGACAGGGTTTTCCCACGAGCAGTACTTC	CASSSGTGFSHEQYF
TRBD2	TRBV29-1	many	TRBJ2-3	TGCAGCGTTGAAGATCTTCCGGGGACTAGCGGGGCGACAGATACGCAGTATTTT	CSVEDLPGTSGATDTQYF
NA	TRBV5-1	many	TRBJ2-2	TGCGCCAGCAGCGGGGCGGGTCCGAACACCGGGGAGCTGTTTTTT	CASSGAGPNTGELFF
NA	TRBV20-1	many	TRBJ2-7	TGCAGTGCTAGAGACCCCCAGGCGGGTTCCTACGAGCAGTACTTC	CSARDPQAGSYEQYF
NA	TRBV30	many	TRBJ1-6	TGTGCCTGGAGGGGGGACCTTGGGACACCCCTCCACTTT	CAWRGDLGTPLHF
TRBD1	TRBV3-1	NA	TRBJ1-5	TGTGCCAGCAGTGGACAGGGTGGTCAGCCCCAGCATTTT	CASSGQGGQPQHF
NA	TRBV7-8	many	TRBJ2-2	TGTGCCAGCAGTTCGCAGACCAACTCCAGATACACCGGGGAGCTGTTTTTT	CASSSQTNSRYTGELFF
TRBD2	TRBV4-1	NA	TRBJ2-1	TGCGCCAGCAGCCAGCTGGGACTAGCCTACAATGAGCAGTTCTTC	CASSQLGLAYNEQFF
TRBD1	TRBV4-2	many	TRBJ2-3	TGTGCCAGCAGCCTTTTACCGGGACAGGGGTCCCTCGGCGCCACAGCGCTACACATGGATACGCAGTATTTT	CASSLLPGQGSLGATALHMDTQYF
TRBD1	TRBV2	few	TRBJ2-3	TGTGCCAGCAGTGGACAGGGGAGCACAGATACGCAGTATTTT	CASSGQGSTDTQYF
NA	TRBV29-1	NA	TRBJ2-5	TGCAGCGTTGGAATGGTAGCGGAAGAGACCCAGTACTTC	CSVGMVAEETQYF
NA	TRBV12-3/TRBV12-4	few	TRBJ2-3	TGTGCCAGCAGTTTTCCCCGGGCTCCTCATACGCAGTATTTT	CASSFPRAPHTQYF
TRBD1	TRBV6-6	few	TRBJ1-3	TGTGCCAGCAGTCAGACAGGGGGGGAAAACACCATATATTTT	CASSQTGGENTIYF
NA	TRBV10-2	large	TRBJ2-2	TGCGCCAGCAGATTGGGAACCGGGGAGCTGTTTTTT	CASRLGTGELFF
NA	TRBV12-5	few	TRBJ2-1	TGTGCTAGTGGTTTGTACAGGGGAGGAGGGTACAATGAGCAGTTCTTC	CASGLYRGGGYNEQFF
TRBD1	TRBV18	NA	TRBJ2-2	TGTGCCAGCTCACCTAGGACAGGACCTGACACCGGGGAGCTGTTTTTT	CASSPRTGPDTGELFF
NA	TRBV12-3/TRBV12-4	many	TRBJ1-2	TGTGCCAGCAGTTTAGGGGAGATTGGCTACACCTTC	CASSLGEIGYTF
NA	TRBV12-3/TRBV12-4	NA	TRBJ2-7	TGTGCCAGCAGCCCCCAAGCCTACGAGCAGTACTTC	CASSPQAYEQYF
TRBD1	TRBV7-8	NA	TRBJ1-1	TGTGCCAGCAGCCGAGGAGGGCGGGGACAGTCTAACACTGAAGCTTTCTTT	CASSRGGRGQSNTEAFF
NA	TRBV2	NA	TRBJ2-3	TGTGCCAGCAGTTACGTGGTCTCAGATACGCAGTATTTT	CASSYVVSDTQYF
TRBD1	TRBV5-4	NA	TRBJ1-1	TGTGCCAGCAGCGGGGCTCGACAGGGCATGAACACTGAAGCTTTCTTT	CASSGARQGMNTEAFF
NA	TRBV29-1	few	TRBJ1-1	TGCAGCGTTGCGAGGGGGACGAACACTGAAGCTTTCTTT	CSVARGTNTEAFF
TRBD1	TRBV10-1	many	TRBJ1-1	TGCGCCAGCAGTGATGGCAGGGGGGCCGAAGCTTTCTTT	CASSDGRGAEAFF
TRBD2	TRBV7-2	NA	TRBJ2-5	TGTGCCAGCAGCTTCGGACTAGCGGGGGTTGAGACCCAGTACTTC	CASSFGLAGVETQYF
NA	TRBV7-9	NA	TRBJ1-4	TGTGCCAGCAGCTTGAGTTTGAGTTCACGGGAAAAACTGTTTTTT	CASSLSLSSREKLFF
TRBD1	TRBV4-1	many	TRBJ2-7	TGCGCCAGCAGCCACTTGAGGACAGGGGGGACCTACGAGCAGTACTTC	CASSHLRTGGTYEQYF
NA	TRBV6-5	many	TRBJ1-6	TGTGCCAGCAGTTACTCGCAGGGGTCACCCCTCCACTTT	CASSYSQGSPLHF
NA	TRBV20-1	many	TRBJ1-1	TGCAGTGCTAGTAACAGGGACGACACTGAAGCTTTCTTT	CSASNRDDTEAFF
TRBD2	TRBV6-6	few	TRBJ2-1	TGTGCCAGCAGTTCGAGAGCGGGAGCCTACAATGAGCAGTTCTTC	CASSSRAGAYNEQFF
TRBD2	TRBV11-2	NA	TRBJ2-5	TGTGCCAGCAGCTTAGAAGGCGGGGGGGCAGGAGAGACCCAGTACTTC	CASSLEGGGAGETQYF
NA	TRBV7-3	many	TRBJ2-2	TGTGCCAGCAGCTTATTGGACGCCAGAAACACCGGGGAGCTGTTTTTT	CASSLLDARNTGELFF
TRBD2	TRBV2	NA	TRBJ2-7	TGTGCCAGCAGAGGACTAGCGGGAGTCGTCGAGCAGTACTTC	CASRGLAGVVEQYF
NA	TRBV27	few	TRBJ1-3	TGTGCCAGCGGATTCCTAGGAAACACCATATATTTT	CASGFLGNTIYF
NA	TRBV4-1	few	TRBJ2-1	TGCGCCAGCAGTCCGCGGAGGGCTACCTACAATGAGCAGTTCTTC	CASSPRRATYNEQFF
NA	TRBV12-3/TRBV12-4	many	TRBJ2-7	TGTGCCAGCAGTTTTAGGTACTACGAGCAGTACTTC	CASSFRYYEQYF
NA	TRBV5-6	once	TRBJ2-5	TGTGCCAGCAGCTCGCCACAGGGCCTCCAAGAGACCCAGTACTTC	CASSSPQGLQETQYF
NA	TRBV29-1	NA	TRBJ1-1	TGCAGCGTCGCAACCCTCTATATGAACACTGAAGCTTTCTTT	CSVATLYMNTEAFF
NA	TRBV20-1	few	TRBJ2-7	TGCAGTGCTAGACTTGGGACTGGGTCCTACGAGCAGTACTTC	CSARLGTGSYEQYF
NA	TRBV6-1	many	TRBJ1-6	TGTGCCAGCAGTGGTGTATACAATTCACCCCTCCACTTT	CASSGVYNSPLHF
NA	TRBV6-5	few	TRBJ1-6	TGTGCCAGCAGTTACTCAGAGGGGCCCCTCCACTTT	CASSYSEGPLHF
TRBD1	TRBV19	few	TRBJ1-1	TGTGCCACTGGGAGACAGGGCGGAACTGAAGCTTTCTTT	CATGRQGGTEAFF
NA	TRBV20-1	many	TRBJ2-3	TGCAGTGCTAGAGATATAAACAGGGTGGATACGCAGTATTTT	CSARDINRVDTQYF